This T cell receptor (beta chain) derives from a study of blood T cell repertoires in COVID-19. Across the study: Both acute and convalescent COVID-19 samples were obtained from the United States, Italy and Spain. Sources were T cells, B-cell-depleted T cells, or PBMCs; the material itself was cDNA or gDNA.

Trimming removed 1 base at V and 0 bases at J, with 6 bases between. CDR3 length: 14 amino acids. CDR1 and CDR2 (germline): LNHDA, SQIVND (reference sequence). In the original workflow: Reference gene primer amplification yielded estimated nucleated cell counts. The assay was immunoSEQ multiplex PCR, and TCRdb's table has in-frame clones only and misses some. The V and J calls and clone size are taken from that table; D and trimming were inferred from the DNA. The table has 14,000 to 15,000 clones, around 88% seen once; the top ten hold 17%. V usage is TRBV19 and J usage is TRBJ1-1; D gene ambiguous. Sequenced material: peripheral blood. The receptor comes from a human donor in a cohort sampled during active COVID-19. Written as DNA, the CDR3 is TGTGCCAGTAGTATAGGGCAGATGAACACTGAAGCTTTCTTT. This translates into CASSIGQMNTEAFF.